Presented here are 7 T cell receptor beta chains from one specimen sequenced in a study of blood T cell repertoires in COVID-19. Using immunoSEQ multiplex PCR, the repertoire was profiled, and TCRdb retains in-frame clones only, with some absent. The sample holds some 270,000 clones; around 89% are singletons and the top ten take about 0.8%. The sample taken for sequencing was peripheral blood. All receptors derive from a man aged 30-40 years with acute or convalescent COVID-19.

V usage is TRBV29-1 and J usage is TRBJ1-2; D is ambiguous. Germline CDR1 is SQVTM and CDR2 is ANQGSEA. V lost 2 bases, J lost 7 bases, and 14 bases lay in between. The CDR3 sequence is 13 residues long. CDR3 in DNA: TGCAGCGTTGAATTGTTCCCCAGGATTGGCTACACCTTC. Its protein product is CSVELFPRIGYTF.

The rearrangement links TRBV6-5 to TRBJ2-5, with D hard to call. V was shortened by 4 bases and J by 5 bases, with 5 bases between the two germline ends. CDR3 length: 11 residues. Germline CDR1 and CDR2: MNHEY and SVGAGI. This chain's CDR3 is CASSFYETQYF. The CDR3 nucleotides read TGTGCCAGCAGTTTCTATGAGACCCAGTACTTC.

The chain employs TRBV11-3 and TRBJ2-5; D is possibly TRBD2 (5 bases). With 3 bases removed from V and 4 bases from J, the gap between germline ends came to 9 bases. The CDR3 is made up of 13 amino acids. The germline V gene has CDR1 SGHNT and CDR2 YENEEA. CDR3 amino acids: CASSFSGTETQYF. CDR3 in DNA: TGTGCCAGCAGCTTCTCGGGAACAGAGACCCAGTACTTC.

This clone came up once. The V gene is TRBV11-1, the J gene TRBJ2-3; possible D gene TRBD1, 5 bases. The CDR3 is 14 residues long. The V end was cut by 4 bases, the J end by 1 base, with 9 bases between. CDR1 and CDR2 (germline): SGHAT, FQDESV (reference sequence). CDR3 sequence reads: CASSSTRGTDTQYF. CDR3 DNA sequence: TGTGCCAGCAGCTCTACCAGGGGCACAGATACGCAGTATTTT.

The CDR3 loop is CASSYRRQGATEAFF. The DNA for the CDR3 is TGTGCCAGCAGTTACCGCCGACAGGGGGCAACTGAAGCTTTCTTT. This chain uses TRBV6-5 with TRBJ1-1, with 10 bases fitting TRBD1. The CDR3 loop spans 15 amino acids. The junction had 5 bases not matched to a gene; V was cut back by 2 bases and J by 5 bases. Germline CDR1 MNHEY, CDR2 SVGAGI.

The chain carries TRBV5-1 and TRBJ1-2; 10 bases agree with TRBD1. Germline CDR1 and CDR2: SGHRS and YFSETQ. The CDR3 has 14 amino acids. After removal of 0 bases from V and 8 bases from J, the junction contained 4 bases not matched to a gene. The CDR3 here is CASSLGQGAWGYTF. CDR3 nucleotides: TGCGCCAGCAGCTTGGGACAGGGGGCTTGGGGCTACACCTTC.

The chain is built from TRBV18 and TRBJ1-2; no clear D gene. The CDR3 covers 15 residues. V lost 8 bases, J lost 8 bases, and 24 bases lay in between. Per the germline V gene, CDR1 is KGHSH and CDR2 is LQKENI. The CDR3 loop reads CASEILPGSGGGYTF. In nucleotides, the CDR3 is TGTGCCAGCGAAATACTACCGGGGTCCGGCGGGGGCTACACCTTC.